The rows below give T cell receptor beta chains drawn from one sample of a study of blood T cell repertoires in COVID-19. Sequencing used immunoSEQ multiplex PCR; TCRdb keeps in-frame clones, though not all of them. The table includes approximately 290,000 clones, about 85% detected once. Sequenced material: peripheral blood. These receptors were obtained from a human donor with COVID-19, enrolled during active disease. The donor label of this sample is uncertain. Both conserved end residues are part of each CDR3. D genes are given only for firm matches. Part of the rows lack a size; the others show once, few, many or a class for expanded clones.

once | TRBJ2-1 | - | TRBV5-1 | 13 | TGCGCCAGCAGCCCCCCTGGCACTACCGAGCAGTTCTTC | CASSPPGTTEQFF
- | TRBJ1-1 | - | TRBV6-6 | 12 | TGTGCCAGCACCCGAGAGAACACTGAAGCTTTCTTT | CASTRENTEAFF
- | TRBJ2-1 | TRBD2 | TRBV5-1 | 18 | TGCGCCAGCAGCTCGAGAACCAGGACTAGCGGGAGGGTCAATGAGCAGTTCTTC | CASSSRTRTSGRVNEQFF
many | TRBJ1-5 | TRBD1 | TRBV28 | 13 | TGTGCCAGCACTAGACAGGGCTTACAGCCCCAGCATTTT | CASTRQGLQPQHF
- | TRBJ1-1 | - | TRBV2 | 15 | TGTGCCAGCAGGGTGGCAGTACACCTGAACACTGAAGCTTTCTTT | CASRVAVHLNTEAFF
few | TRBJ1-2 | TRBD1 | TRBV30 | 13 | TGTGCCTGGTCTCGGGACAGGCCCCATGGCTACACCTTC | CAWSRDRPHGYTF
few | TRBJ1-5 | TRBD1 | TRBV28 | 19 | TGTGCCAGCAGTTTACTATCGGGACAGGGCAGCTATAGCAATCAGCCCCAGCATTTT | CASSLLSGQGSYSNQPQHF
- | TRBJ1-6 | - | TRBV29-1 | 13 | TGCAGCGCTAGCACAGGCGGTAATTCACCCCTCCACTTT | CSASTGGNSPLHF
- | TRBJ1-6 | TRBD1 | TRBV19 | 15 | TGTGCCAGTAGCCAGACAGGGGGAAGAGGATCACCCCTCCACTTT | CASSQTGGRGSPLHF
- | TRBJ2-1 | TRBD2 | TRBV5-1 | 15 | TGCGCCAGCAGCTTTGTCCTAGCGGGAGAGAATGAGCAGTTCTTC | CASSFVLAGENEQFF
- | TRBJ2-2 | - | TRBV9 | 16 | TGTGCCAGCAGCGTAGGTCGAGCGGAGAACACCGGGGAGCTGTTTTTT | CASSVGRAENTGELFF
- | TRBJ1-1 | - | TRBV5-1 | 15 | TGCGCCAGCGCGTCAGTCGGGGAGGGAAACACTGAAGCTTTCTTT | CASASVGEGNTEAFF
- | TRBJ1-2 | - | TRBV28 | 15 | TGTGCCAGCAGTTTGGAACAGGTTCAGAACTATGGCTACACCTTC | CASSLEQVQNYGYTF
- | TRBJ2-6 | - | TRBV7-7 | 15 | TGTGCTAGCAGCCCGACAGGCAGTGGGGCCAACGTCCTGACTTTC | CASSPTGSGANVLTF
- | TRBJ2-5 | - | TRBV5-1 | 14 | TGCGCCAGCAGCTTGGAGGCCAGGGCGGAGACCCAGTACTTC | CASSLEARAETQYF
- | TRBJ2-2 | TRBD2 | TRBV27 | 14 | TGTGCCAGTCGACTAGCGATAAACACCGGGGAGCTGTTTTTT | CASRLAINTGELFF